This T cell receptor beta chain was sequenced in a study of blood T cell repertoires in COVID-19. V lost 0 bases and J lost 3; bases outside the gene matches: 8. This CDR3 is 16 amino acids long. Germline lookup yields CDR1 SGDLS and CDR2 YYNGEE. Original processing methods: Estimates of nucleated cell counts were drawn from the amplification of reference gene primers. Here immunoSEQ multiplex PCR was the method, and the copy in TCRdb shows in-frame clones only, minus some. That table supplies the V and J calls and clone size; D and trimming were determined from the DNA. Among 65,000 or so clones listed, roughly 79% were seen once.

V is TRBV9 and J is TRBJ1-2; 7 bases fit TRBD1. Sequencing used peripheral blood. This receptor was taken from a man in his 60s with acute or convalescent COVID-19. Here the CDR3 reads CASSVGEGGSYYGYTF. CDR3 coding DNA: TGTGCCAGCAGCGTAGGGGAAGGGGGCAGCTACTATGGCTACACCTTC.